This TCR beta chain appears in the sequencing data of a study of T cell responses to AZD1222 COVID-19 vaccine. With 5 bases removed from V and 0 bases from J, the gap between germline ends came to 0 bases. CDR3 length equals 11 residues. Germline CDR1 and CDR2: SGHVS and FQNEAQ. Concerning this clone: Its antigen is still unknown.

Study-level points and caveats: Of the AZD1222 recipients, only 6 or 7 were seropositive at baseline. The donor group comprised mostly white British people and more females; the analysis possibly underestimated clonal diversity.

Data came from immunoSEQ multiplex PCR; TCRdb stores just in-frame clones and leaves some out. In the table there are under 70,000 clones, over 75% of which are singletons. J is TRBJ2-3 and V is TRBV7-8; the D is unclear. The sequences come from peripheral blood, collected on day 0 of AZD1222 vaccination. The receptor was isolated from an adult in good health. This CDR3 reads CASSSTDTQYF. CDR3 DNA: TGTGCCAGCAGCAGCACAGATACGCAGTATTTT.